This T cell receptor beta chain was obtained from a study of cytomegalovirus exposure and HLA in healthy donors. This clone was observed a handful of times. CDR1 is MNHNS, CDR2 SASEGT, per germline. With V trimmed by 6 bases and J by 5 bases, 7 bases remained unmatched. The CDR3 runs 14 residues. Primers for the PCR totalled 60 Vbeta and 13 Jbeta. Libraries were prepared by immunoSEQ multiplex PCR; TCRdb keeps only in-frame clonotypes and omits some of them. The table has 210,000 or so clones, 65% to 80% seen once; the top ten hold 0.22%. This TCR came from a girl aged 2-10 years in good health and CMV-seronegative. The chain links TRBV6-1 to TRBJ1-1; 9 nucleotides line up with TRBD1. Specimen: PBMCs. As DNA, the CDR3 is TGTGCCAGCAGCGAACAGGGGGCTCGTACTGAAGCTTTCTTT. It is translated as CASSEQGARTEAFF.